The rows below give T cell receptor beta chains drawn from one sample of a study of beta chain features in type 1 diabetes. The method was immunoSEQ multiplex PCR; TCRdb's version includes in-frame clones alone and lacks a portion of them. Among roughly 500,000 clones listed, about 29% were seen once. The sample was naive CD4+ T cells from blood. These receptors were collected from a man between 18 and 29 years old in good health. CDR3s include the opening cysteine and the closing phenylalanine or tryptophan. Each record gives: CDR3 length, J gene, clone size, D gene, V gene, CDR3 protein, CDR3 DNA. A D gene is named only where the DNA matches it firmly. Clone size is stated in some rows and not others, as once, few, many or a class when expanded.

13 TRBJ1-2 . TRBD1 TRBV7-8 CASSLGQGYGYTF TGTGCCAGCAGCTTGGGACAGGGGTATGGCTACACCTTC
16 TRBJ2-7 . . TRBV30 CAWSVRFRDTSYEQYF TGTGCCTGGAGTGTACGATTCCGTGATACTTCCTACGAGCAGTACTTC
16 TRBJ2-5 few TRBD1 TRBV2 CASKGARRYVEETQYF TGTGCCAGCAAGGGGGCGAGACGATACGTGGAGGAGACCCAGTACTTC
15 TRBJ2-1 few . TRBV7-9 CASSLGVGAYNEQFF TGTGCCAGCAGCTTAGGTGTGGGAGCGTACAATGAGCAGTTCTTC
14 TRBJ1-1 . . TRBV29-1 CSVRVGRPNTEAFF TGCAGCGTCCGTGTAGGGCGCCCGAACACTGAAGCTTTCTTT
14 TRBJ2-1 . . TRBV7-9 CASSHVGPWNEQFF TGTGCCAGCAGCCACGTTGGTCCTTGGAATGAGCAGTTCTTC
14 TRBJ1-5 few . TRBV18 CASSPRADNQPQHF TGTGCCAGCTCACCACGGGCAGACAATCAGCCCCAGCATTTT
15 TRBJ2-1 . . TRBV28 CASRSVRAVPVEQFF TGTGCCAGCAGATCTGTAAGGGCCGTCCCGGTTGAGCAGTTCTTC
15 TRBJ1-1 few TRBD1 TRBV5-6 CASSRGTGKNTEAFF TGTGCCAGCAGCCGCGGGACAGGAAAGAACACTGAAGCTTTCTTT
13 TRBJ2-4 . . TRBV30 CAWETVAKNIQYF TGTGCCTGGGAGACAGTAGCCAAAAACATTCAGTACTTC
11 TRBJ2-5 . . TRBV5-4 CASSGQETQYF TGTGCCAGCAGTGGACAAGAGACCCAGTACTTC
11 TRBJ1-1 . . TRBV6-1 CASSDRPEAFF TGTGCCAGCAGTGACAGGCCTGAAGCTTTCTTT
16 TRBJ2-4 few . TRBV30 CAWSVLQADYKNIQYF TGTGCCTGGAGTGTACTTCAGGCAGACTACAAAAACATTCAGTACTTC
11 TRBJ2-7 few . TRBV20-1 CSATQDHEQYF TGCAGTGCTACTCAAGACCACGAGCAGTACTTC
14 TRBJ2-7 . . TRBV18 CASSQYRGSYEQYF TGTGCCAGCTCGCAGTACCGGGGCTCCTACGAGCAGTACTTC
14 TRBJ2-3 few . TRBV9 CASSVGLISALPYF TGTGCCAGCAGCGTCGGACTAATTTCGGCGCTCCCCTATTTT
15 TRBJ2-5 few . TRBV9 CASSVDGTREETQYF TGTGCCAGCAGCGTAGACGGGACCCGGGAAGAGACCCAGTACTTC
15 TRBJ2-7 . TRBD2 TRBV5-4 CASSLAGGYTYEQYF TGTGCCAGCAGCTTAGCGGGAGGATACACCTACGAGCAGTACTTC
17 TRBJ2-4 . TRBD1 TRBV27 CASSRTGQALAKNIQYF TGTGCCAGCAGCAGAACTGGACAGGCGTTAGCCAAAAACATTCAGTACTTC
16 TRBJ2-4 . TRBD2 TRBV13 CASSTPWLAGENIQYF TGTGCCAGCAGCACACCCTGGCTAGCGGGAGAAAACATTCAGTACTTC
11 TRBJ2-1 few . TRBV18 CASSDYNEQFF TGTGCCAGCTCAGATTACAATGAGCAGTTCTTC
12 TRBJ2-5 few . TRBV18 CASSPAEETQYF TGTGCCAGCTCACCGGCGGAAGAGACCCAGTACTTC
16 TRBJ1-2 few . TRBV25-1 CASSEEGPRGNYGYTF TGTGCCAGCAGTGAAGAAGGGCCTCGGGGTAACTATGGCTACACCTTC
14 TRBJ2-5 few TRBD2 TRBV28 CASSPAAGAETQYF TGTGCCAGCAGTCCCGCGGCGGGAGCGGAGACCCAGTACTTC
13 TRBJ1-1 . . TRBV30 CAWIPRGNTEAFF TGTGCCTGGATACCCAGGGGGAACACTGAAGCTTTCTTT
13 TRBJ2-6 . . TRBV18 CASANSGANVLTF TGTGCCAGCGCAAATTCTGGGGCCAACGTCCTGACTTTC
15 TRBJ1-2 few . TRBV10-3 CAISESGGNNYGYTF TGTGCCATCAGTGAGTCGGGAGGGAATAACTATGGCTACACCTTC
14 TRBJ2-3 . TRBD2 TRBV5-4 CASSMGLAADTQYF TGTGCCAGCAGCATGGGACTAGCGGCAGATACGCAGTATTTT
15 TRBJ2-7 . TRBD1 TRBV25-1 CASSESGRGPYEQYF TGTGCCAGCAGTGAATCGGGAAGGGGGCCCTACGAGCAGTACTTC
14 TRBJ2-1 . TRBD2 TRBV12-5 CASATSGPYNEQFF TGTGCTAGTGCTACTAGCGGGCCCTACAATGAGCAGTTCTTC
15 TRBJ2-7 . TRBD2 TRBV5-1 CASSLASGSGYEQYF TGCGCCAGCAGCTTGGCTAGCGGGAGTGGCTACGAGCAGTACTTC
16 TRBJ2-3 . TRBD2 TRBV9 CASSVVSSGGTDTQYF TGTGCCAGCAGCGTAGTATCTAGCGGGGGCACAGATACGCAGTATTTT
14 TRBJ2-5 few . TRBV4-3 CASSQEGGSRTQYF TGCGCCAGCAGCCAAGAGGGGGGCTCAAGGACCCAGTACTTC
15 TRBJ2-5 . . TRBV11-2 CASSLDRMALKTQYF TGTGCCAGCAGCTTAGATCGGATGGCCCTGAAGACCCAGTACTTC
15 TRBJ2-1 few TRBD2 TRBV5-1 CASSDWTSGSNEQFF TGCGCCAGCAGCGATTGGACTAGCGGGAGCAATGAGCAGTTCTTC
11 TRBJ2-5 . . TRBV20-1 CSGRVSEAQYF TGCAGTGGGCGTGTCTCCGAGGCCCAGTACTTC
16 TRBJ2-7 few . TRBV6-1 CASSVGPTSRGYEQYF TGTGCCAGCAGTGTAGGCCCTACAAGCCGGGGCTACGAGCAGTACTTC
15 TRBJ2-3 . TRBD2 TRBV30 CAWSLSGRATDTQYF TGTGCCTGGAGTCTAAGCGGGAGGGCCACAGATACGCAGTATTTT
13 TRBJ2-5 . . TRBV6-5 CASSYLAGGTQYF TGTGCCAGCAGTTACCTCGCAGGCGGGACCCAGTACTTC
14 TRBJ2-2 few . TRBV6-5 CASSYRRDTGELFF TGTGCCAGCAGTTACCGCCGGGACACCGGGGAGCTGTTTTTT
14 TRBJ2-7 . TRBD2 TRBV2 CASSGTSGTTEQYF TGTGCCAGCAGTGGGACTAGCGGGACGACCGAGCAGTACTTC
13 TRBJ2-1 few . TRBV29-1 CSVAGQRYNEQFF TGCAGCGTTGCAGGACAGCGGTACAATGAGCAGTTCTTC
13 TRBJ2-7 few . TRBV7-9 CASSLALLYEQYF TGTGCCAGCAGCTTAGCTCTGCTCTACGAGCAGTACTTC
13 TRBJ2-5 few . TRBV10-3 CAISDRGQETQYF TGTGCCATCAGTGACCGGGGCCAAGAGACCCAGTACTTC
17 TRBJ2-1 . . TRBV9 CASSVVAGGSSYNEQFF TGTGCCAGCAGCGTAGTGGCGGGTGGTAGCTCCTACAATGAGCAGTTCTTC
13 TRBJ1-1 . . TRBV30 CAWSVPGATEAFF TGTGCCTGGAGTGTCCCGGGGGCCACTGAAGCTTTCTTT
15 TRBJ2-6 . . TRBV25-1 CASSERGSGANVLTF TGTGCCAGCAGTGAACGGGGCTCTGGGGCCAACGTCCTGACTTTC
13 TRBJ2-4 . . TRBV30 CAWTGKGKNIQYF TGTGCCTGGACGGGAAAAGGCAAAAACATTCAGTACTTC
17 TRBJ2-1 few . TRBV9 CASSFRVQVSSYNEQFF TGTGCCAGCAGCTTTAGGGTACAGGTTAGCTCCTACAATGAGCAGTTCTTC
12 TRBJ2-1 . . TRBV14 CASSRAAVEQFF TGTGCCAGCAGCCGAGCGGCTGTTGAGCAGTTCTTC
13 TRBJ2-5 few TRBD2 TRBV4-1 CASSQGLPGTQYF TGCGCCAGCAGCCAGGGACTACCGGGGACCCAGTACTTC
13 TRBJ2-6 . . TRBV11-2 CASSLAGANVLTF TGTGCCAGCAGCTTGGCTGGGGCCAACGTCCTGACTTTC
15 TRBJ2-7 . TRBD2 TRBV4-3 CASSQGLAGDYEQYF TGCGCCAGCAGCCAAGGACTAGCGGGAGACTACGAGCAGTACTTC